The clone carrying this TCR beta chain was observed at least ten times. This sample stems from a study of T cells in Graves' hyperthyroidism and ophthalmopathy. RNA transcripts were the template for amplifying TCR beta CDR3 regions. First-round RT-PCR of the TCR CDR3 relied on the HTBI primer set. TCRdb re-derived calls from the multiplex PCR reads in MiXCR, one entry per CDR3 protein. The data contain fewer than 850,000 distinct CDR3 sequences, roughly 17% of them seen just once; the ten biggest clones take up around 15%. There are 16 residues in the CDR3. Trimming shortened V by 5 bases and J by 7 bases, and 21 bases separated the two germline ends. Newly diagnosed hyperthyroidism patients aged 18 to 65 years had disease lasting under 2 months. Fresh peripheral blood, 8 to 10 ml, was the source of the PBMCs.

The V gene is TRBV12-3 or TRBV12-4, the J gene TRBJ1-5; D unresolved. The clonotype originates from a man aged 45-60 years with Graves' hyperthyroidism. Sample: blood. DNA for the CDR3: TGTGCCAGCAGTCCTCGGGGTTTCGGCGCCGAACAGCCCCAGCATTTT. The encoded protein is CASSPRGFGAEQPQHF.